Below, 24 T cell receptor beta chains from the same sample are listed, as sequenced in a study of T cell responses to AZD1222 COVID-19 vaccine (TCRdb year 2021). The time point label on this specimen signifies: baseline before first vaccination. The library came from the immunoSEQ multiplex PCR assay. The source is immuneACCESS, and TCRdb retained only in-frame sequences with V and J called. Part of the clones is not carried over; for the studies checked, unresolved V genes explain less than half of this, and the remainder is unexplained. The sample table records about 130,000 clones; 88% of these occur just once. About 4.7% of the sample is taken by the ten largest. The starting material was peripheral blood, obtained on day 0 of AZD1222 vaccination. Receptor source: an adult in good health.

The chain recombines TRBV5-1 with TRBJ2-3; the D gene is possibly TRBD2 (5 bases). With 1 base removed from V and 0 bases from J, the gap between germline ends came to 9 bases. This CDR3 region has 15 residues. Germline V gene sequence: CDR1 SGHRS, CDR2 YFSETQ. The CDR3 loop reads CASSLQLASTDTQYF. CDR3 DNA: TGCGCCAGCAGCTTGCAATTAGCGAGCACAGATACGCAGTATTTT.

V usage is TRBV7-8 and J usage is TRBJ1-2; D is unresolved. The CDR3 is 17 amino acids. V shed 1 base and J shed 1 base, with 16 bases lying between them. Germline CDR1 and CDR2: SGHVS and FQNEAQ. DNA for the CDR3: TGTGCCAGCAGCTTAGTCCTGGTTGAGACTCTTAACTATGGCTACACCTTC. It yields the protein CASSLVLVETLNYGYTF.

This chain links TRBV3-1 (or the pseudogene TRBV3-2) with TRBJ2-2; TRBD1 aligns across 9 bases. The germline CDR1 and CDR2 sequences are LGHDT and YNNKEL (reference sequence). This CDR3 region has 15 residues. V trimming: 2 bases; J trimming: 6 bases; junction bases outside the gene matches: 4. The CDR3 DNA reads TGTGCCAGCAGCCAACCGGGACAGGGCGCCGGGGAGCTGTTTTTT. Translation gives CASSQPGQGAGELFF.

This chain connects TRBV7-3 to TRBJ2-7; unclear D gene. V dropped 4 bases and J dropped 5 bases, with 12 bases sitting between them. Germline assignment: CDR1 SGHTA and CDR2 FQGTGA. The CDR3 runs 13 residues. The CDR3 region has the DNA TGTGCCAGCAGCTCCCGGCCCTGGGACGAGCAGTACTTC. It is translated as CASSSRPWDEQYF. Full variable domain (missing parts from reference TRBV7-3 and TRBJ2-7): GAGVSQTPSNKVTEKGKYVELRCDPISGHTALYWYRQSLGQGPEFLIYFQGTGAADDSGLPNDRFFAVRPEGSVSTLKIQRTERGDSAVYLCASSSRPWDEQYFGPGTRLTVT.

The chain is built from TRBV11-3 and TRBJ2-5; D gene unclear. This CDR3 contains 11 residues. V was trimmed by 5 bases and J by 5 bases, leaving 6 bases between them. Germline V gene data show CDR1 as SGHNT and CDR2 as YENEEA. The CDR3 DNA sequence: TGTGCCAGCAGCACGCGGGAGACCCAGTACTTC. Protein: CASSTRETQYF.

The chain carries TRBV5-4 and TRBJ2-3; TRBD2 aligns across 8 bases. V dropped 0 bases and J dropped 6; count of bases not matched to a gene: 9. This CDR3 spans 16 amino acids. The germline V gene has CDR1 SGHNT and CDR2 YYREEE (reference sequence). The chain's CDR3 is CASSLGRGGQGDTQYF. The CDR3 bases are TGTGCCAGCAGCTTGGGCCGGGGGGGCCAGGGGGATACGCAGTATTTT.

J is TRBJ1-4 and V is TRBV30; D ambiguous. From germline, CDR1 is GTSNPN and CDR2 SVGIG (reference sequence). V lost 2 bases and J 3 bases, leaving 10 bases between the germline ends. The CDR3 consists of 14 residues. The CDR3 reads CAWSNGQPNEKLFF. The CDR3 region has the DNA TGTGCCTGGAGTAACGGGCAGCCTAATGAAAAACTGTTTTTT.

The V call is TRBV6-5, the J call TRBJ2-1; perhaps TRBD2 as D (5 bases). The CDR3 is made up of 14 amino acids. Trimming shortened V by 4 bases and J by 4 bases, and 11 bases separated the two germline ends. Germline-derived CDR1 and CDR2 are MNHEY and SVGAGI. The CDR3 region has the DNA TGTGCCAGCAGTTTGAGGGCGGATTACAATGAGCAGTTCTTC. It codes for CASSLRADYNEQFF.

This clone was picked up one time. This chain links TRBV5-1 with TRBJ2-1; 10 bases are shared with TRBD2. The CDR3 extends over 15 amino acids. V was pared by 2 bases and J by 10 bases, with 9 bases of the junction left unmatched. The germline V gene encodes CDR1 SGHRS and CDR2 YFSETQ. As DNA, the CDR3 is TGCGCCAGCAGCTTACTAGCGGGACTACAAGGAGAGCAGTTCTTC. This sequence encodes CASSLLAGLQGEQFF.

The rearrangement joins TRBV4-3 to TRBJ2-3, with D possibly matching TRBD2 (6 bases). V was shortened by 6 bases and J by 5 bases, with 24 bases between the two germline ends. Per the germline V gene, CDR1 is LGHNA and CDR2 is YSLEER. This CDR3 is built from 17 residues. The CDR3 DNA reads TGCGCCAGCAGTCTAGGTAGGGGCGGGGCCGACAAAGATACGCAGTATTTT. This encodes CASSLGRGGADKDTQYF.

This chain uses TRBV25-1 with TRBJ1-4; no firm D call. This CDR3 has 12 residues. The germline V gene has CDR1 MGHDK and CDR2 SYGVNS. The V gene lost 3 bases and the J gene lost 7 bases, with 6 bases spanning the gap. In nucleotides, the CDR3 is TGTGCCAGCAGTGAGGCAAGTGAAAAACTGTTTTTT. Translation: CASSEASEKLFF.

This chain joins TRBV19 and TRBJ2-7; D unresolved. V lost 1 base and J 2 bases, leaving 9 bases between the germline ends. This CDR3 is 14 amino acids long. CDR1 is LNHDA, CDR2 SQIVND, per germline (reference sequence). CDR3 bases: TGTGCCAGTAGTATAGGATCAGGCGCCTACGAGCAGTACTTC. Its protein is CASSIGSGAYEQYF.

This chain's CDR3 is CAWRGATSDTGELFF. DNA for the CDR3: TGTGCCTGGAGGGGAGCTACCTCAGACACCGGGGAGCTGTTTTTT. V gene TRBV30 combines with J gene TRBJ2-2; tentatively, D is TRBD2 (5 bases). CDR3 length: 15 amino acids. The germline V gene has CDR1 GTSNPN and CDR2 SVGIG (reference sequence). V was clipped by 3 bases and J by 3 bases, with 14 bases between them. Based on the CDR3 plus reference TRBV30 and TRBJ2-2, the full variable domain is SQTIHQWPATLVQPVGSPLSLECTVEGTSNPNLYWYRQAAGRGLQLLFYSVGIGQISSEVPQNLSASRPQDRQFILSSKKLLLSDSGFYLCAWRGATSDTGELFFGEGSRLTVL.

The chain recombines TRBV9 with TRBJ1-3; no clear D. This CDR3 spans 14 amino acids. Germline V lookup: CDR1 SGDLS, CDR2 YYNGEE. Trimming cost V 0 bases and J 6 bases, with 10 bases left between them. CDR3 nucleotide sequence: TGTGCCAGCAGCGTAGGACCCCAGGCAAACACCATATATTTT. The encoded protein is CASSVGPQANTIYF.

J is TRBJ2-7 and V is TRBV6-2 or TRBV6-3; maybe TRBD1 (5 bases). Germline values: CDR1 MNHEY, CDR2 SVGEGT. V was trimmed by 5 bases and J by 2 bases, leaving 13 bases between them. There are 14 residues in the CDR3. The CDR3 reads CASSRGWEAYEQYF. The DNA of the CDR3 is TGTGCCAGCAGTAGGGGATGGGAAGCCTACGAGCAGTACTTC.

The chain employs TRBV11-2 and TRBJ1-6; the D gene is possibly TRBD1 (5 bases). The V end lost 2 bases, the J end lost 6 bases, and 11 bases lay between the germline ends. Germline-derived CDR1 and CDR2 are SGHAT and FQNNGV. This CDR3 is built from 15 residues. Here the CDR3 DNA reads TGTGCCAGCAGCTTAAGAGGCCAGGGTAATTCACCCCTCCACTTT. Residues: CASSLRGQGNSPLHF.

V gene TRBV6-6 combines with J gene TRBJ1-4; 7 nucleotides line up with TRBD1. Germline V gene data show CDR1 as MNHNY and CDR2 as SVGAGI (reference sequence). CDR3 length equals 14 residues. The V segment lost 7 bases and the J segment 4 bases; nucleotides outside the gene matches: 6. The CDR3 region has the DNA TGTGCCAGCACCGAAGGGGGCAATAATGAAAAACTGTTTTTT. Its protein product is CASTEGGNNEKLFF.

The V call is TRBV5-6, the J call TRBJ2-1, with 8 bases that match TRBD2. V gave up 7 bases and J gave up 1 base; unmatched junction bases: 7. From germline, CDR1 is SGHDT and CDR2 YYEEEE. The CDR3 has 15 amino acids. This CDR3 reads CASHSGALSYNEQFF. The CDR3 DNA reads as TGTGCCAGCCATAGCGGGGCCCTTTCCTACAATGAGCAGTTCTTC.

The chain has TRBV7-9 and TRBJ1-4; a weak D match, TRBD1 (5 bases). Germline V gene sequence: CDR1 SEHNR, CDR2 FQNEAQ (reference sequence). V lost 5 bases to trimming and J lost 0 bases, with 7 bases between them. The CDR3 has 14 amino acids. Written as DNA, the CDR3 is TGTGCCAGCAGCAAACAGGCAACTAATGAAAAACTGTTTTTT. It is translated as CASSKQATNEKLFF.

The genes are TRBV6-2 or TRBV6-3 and TRBJ1-1; D gene uncertain. In germline, CDR1 is MNHEY, CDR2 SVGEGT. CDR3 length equals 12 residues. Trimming pared 4 bases from V and 4 bases from J, leaving 7 bases between. In DNA, the CDR3 is TGTGCCAGCAGTTGGTTCCCCACTGAAGCTTTCTTT. Its protein product is CASSWFPTEAFF.

V usage is TRBV7-9 and J usage is TRBJ2-7; TRBD1 aligns across 10 bases. The V gene's germline CDR1 is SEHNR and CDR2 FQNEAQ (reference sequence). This CDR3 has 14 residues. The V and J ends lost 6 bases and 3 bases, in that order; junction bases with no gene match: 5. DNA of the CDR3: TGTGCCAGCAGTGGGACAGGGGTTAGCTACGAGCAGTACTTC. Protein product: CASSGTGVSYEQYF.

This clone turned up a few times. This sequence joins TRBV7-9 and TRBJ2-2; D remains ambiguous. Germline CDR1 and CDR2: SEHNR and FQNEAQ (reference sequence). The CDR3 sequence is 13 residues long. V lost 5 bases and J lost 1, with 5 bases in between. CDR3 nucleotide sequence: TGTGCCAGCAGCCACAGGAACACCGGGGAGCTGTTTTTT. This sequence encodes CASSHRNTGELFF.

The chain is built from TRBV11-3 and TRBJ2-3; 7 nucleotides line up with TRBD1. J gave up 3 bases and V 1 base, and 4 bases lay outside the gene matches. The germline gives CDR1 SGHNT, CDR2 YENEEA. This CDR3 comprises 15 residues. Here the CDR3 reads CASSLVRGRTDTQYF. Written as DNA, the CDR3 is TGTGCCAGCAGCTTAGTAAGGGGGCGGACAGATACGCAGTATTTT. Full variable domain (outside the CDR3, taken from reference TRBV11-3 and TRBJ2-3): EAGVVQSPRYKIIEKKQPVAFWCNPISGHNTLYWYLQNLGQGPELLIRYENEEAVDDSQLPKDRFSAERLKGVDSTLKIQPAELGDSAVYLCASSLVRGRTDTQYFGPGTRLTVL.

The V and J genes are TRBV7-2 and TRBJ1-5; 12 bases align to TRBD1. The V gene's germline CDR1 is SGHTA and CDR2 FQGNSA. The CDR3 has 19 amino acids. V shed 1 base and J 2 bases; nucleotides not matched to a gene: 9. In DNA, the CDR3 is TGTGCCAGCAGCTTAGAGGGGACAGGGGGCGCCTCGGGCAATCAGCCCCAGCATTTT. Amino acids: CASSLEGTGGASGNQPQHF.